This T cell receptor (beta chain) was documented in a study of cytomegalovirus exposure and HLA in healthy donors. Study information: Among about 190 million T cells, an earlier analysis found roughly 100 million unique TCR beta sequences.

Overall study findings and caveats: For most subjects, TCR beta sequences were reported to predict HLA-A and HLA-B alleles with accuracy.

Comment on this clone: What it binds is not known. At one of its ends the junction is not consistent with the germline gene, which may arise from a read error.

It was with 60 Vbeta and 13 Jbeta primers that the PCR ran. The repertoire was sequenced with immunoSEQ multiplex PCR; TCRdb's copy has only in-frame clones and lacks some. Among under 200,000 clones listed, around 77% were seen once. The material sequenced was PBMCs. The source is a man in his sixties in good health and CMV-seronegative.

The CDR3 loop reads CAISDPGTGQPSF. CDR3 nucleotide sequence: TGTGCCATCAGTGACCCTGGGACAGGTCAGCCCAGTTTT. The chain uses TRBV10-3 and TRBJ1-1, with 8 bases lining up with TRBD1. CDR3 size: 13 residues. Germline assignment: CDR1 ENHRY and CDR2 SYGVKD.